These 24 T cell receptor beta chains were sequenced from one sample in a study of radiation and T cells in renal cell carcinoma. Method: immunoSEQ multiplex PCR; TCRdb's copy keeps in-frame clones and lacks some. This sample has roughly 130,000 clones, with 88% found just once. Stated time point: blood 2 weeks post-SBRT. The treatment is: 15 Gy SBRT to primary tumor, nephrectomy 4 weeks later. Sequencing was performed on blood, taken from a patient whose treatment included radiotherapy and nephrectomy. These receptors were collected from a woman in her 70s with renal cell carcinoma.

This chain joins TRBV30 and TRBJ2-7, with 7 bases lining up with TRBD2. The CDR3 runs to 14 residues. Trimming took 0 bases from V and 5 from J; bases not matched to a gene: 7. The V gene's germline CDR1 is GTSNPN and CDR2 SVGIG (reference sequence). CDR3 sequence reads: CAWSVQGGGNEQYF. CDR3 bases: TGTGCCTGGAGTGTACAAGGCGGGGGTAACGAGCAGTACTTC.

The chain carries TRBV5-1 and TRBJ1-6, with D possibly TRBD1 on 6 matching bases. Germline loops: CDR1 SGHRS, CDR2 YFSETQ. The V end lost 0 bases, the J end lost 6 bases, and 13 bases lay between the germline ends. The length of the CDR3 is 16 residues. The CDR3 sequence is CASSLGIQGSNSPLHF. DNA of the CDR3: TGCGCCAGCAGCTTGGGAATACAGGGTAGTAATTCACCCCTCCACTTT.

The rearrangement uses TRBV7-2 and TRBJ2-7; 10 nucleotides line up with TRBD1. Per the germline V gene, CDR1 is SGHTA and CDR2 is FQGNSA. This CDR3 spans 15 amino acids. V gave up 3 bases and J gave up 4 bases; unmatched junction bases: 6. The CDR3 spells CASSFPGQGIYEQYF. Written as DNA, the CDR3 is TGTGCCAGCAGCTTTCCGGGACAGGGGATATACGAGCAGTACTTC.

V gene TRBV11-3 combines with J gene TRBJ2-7; maybe TRBD2 (6 bases). CDR1 is SGHNT and CDR2 is YENEEA in the germline V gene. Trimming took 5 bases from V and 6 from J, leaving 14 bases between them. The CDR3 runs to 13 residues. In DNA form, the CDR3 reads TGTGCCAGCAGCCCGAGGAGGGCGGGCGAGCAGTACTTC. Its translation is CASSPRRAGEQYF. The full variable domain, rest sourced from reference TRBV11-3 and TRBJ2-7, is EAGVVQSPRYKIIEKKQPVAFWCNPISGHNTLYWYLQNLGQGPELLIRYENEEAVDDSQLPKDRFSAERLKGVDSTLKIQPAELGDSAVYLCASSPRRAGEQYFGPGTRLTVT.

The rearrangement links TRBV11-3 to TRBJ2-3, with D possibly being TRBD2 (6 bases). This CDR3 contains 13 residues. Trimming left V 3 bases short and J 4 bases short, with 8 bases between. In germline, CDR1 is SGHNT, CDR2 YENEEA. Here the CDR3 reads CASSLGGADTQYF. In DNA, the CDR3 is TGTGCCAGCAGCTTGGGCGGGGCAGATACGCAGTATTTT. The full variable domain, rest sourced from reference TRBV11-3 and TRBJ2-3, is EAGVVQSPRYKIIEKKQPVAFWCNPISGHNTLYWYLQNLGQGPELLIRYENEEAVDDSQLPKDRFSAERLKGVDSTLKIQPAELGDSAVYLCASSLGGADTQYFGPGTRLTVL.

The V and J genes are TRBV6-5 and TRBJ1-1; 7 bases are shared with TRBD1. This CDR3 spans 14 amino acids. The V and J ends lost 7 bases and 1 base, in that order; junction bases with no gene match: 6. Germline CDR1 MNHEY, CDR2 SVGAGI. CDR3 sequence reads: CASTPGGGNTEAFF. Written as DNA, the CDR3 is TGTGCCAGCACCCCAGGGGGGGGGAACACTGAAGCTTTCTTT.

This sequence joins TRBV27 and TRBJ1-2, with D perhaps matching TRBD1 (6 bases). CDR3 size: 13 residues. Per the germline V gene, CDR1 is MNHEY and CDR2 is SMNVEV (reference sequence). Trimming removed 3 bases from V and 8 bases from J, with 13 bases in between. This chain's CDR3 is CASSFRGASGYTF. The CDR3 DNA is TGTGCCAGCAGTTTTCGGGGGGCATCGGGCTACACCTTC.

CDR3 sequence: CASSGGQGASNEKLFF. The CDR3 coding sequence is TGCGCCAGCAGCGGAGGGCAGGGGGCAAGTAATGAAAAACTGTTTTTT. This chain connects TRBV5-1 to TRBJ1-4, with 8 positions matching TRBD1. This CDR3 contains 16 residues. The junction had 9 bases not matched to a gene; V was cut back by 4 bases and J by 4 bases. Germline CDR1 reads SGHRS; CDR2 reads YFSETQ.

J is TRBJ2-1 and V is TRBV14, with unresolved D. CDR3 size: 17 residues. Germline assignment: CDR1 SGHDN and CDR2 FVKESK. V dropped 3 bases and J dropped 4 bases, with 19 bases sitting between them. DNA of the CDR3: TGTGCCAGCAGCCACCTGAACTCCGGGTCAAAATACAATGAGCAGTTCTTC. Protein: CASSHLNSGSKYNEQFF.

The chain employs TRBV10-3 and TRBJ2-3; 10 nucleotides agree with TRBD1. Germline CDR1 is ENHRY and CDR2 is SYGVKD. The CDR3 has 15 residues. After removal of 6 bases from V and 6 bases from J, the junction contained 9 bases not matched to a gene. CDR3 loop: CAISSRDRGTDTQYF. In nucleotides, the CDR3 is TGTGCCATCAGCTCCCGGGACAGGGGTACCGATACGCAGTATTTT.

This rearrangement joins TRBV9 to TRBJ2-5, with a possible D match to TRBD2 (6 bases). V was shortened by 0 bases and J by 3 bases, with 12 bases between the two germline ends. This CDR3 region has 15 residues. The V gene's germline CDR1 is SGDLS and CDR2 YYNGEE. The CDR3 loop reads CASSVASSAKETQYF. The CDR3 DNA follows: TGTGCCAGCAGCGTAGCGTCTAGCGCTAAAGAGACCCAGTACTTC.

This rearrangement joins TRBV30 to TRBJ1-4; the D gene is possibly TRBD1 (6 bases). Trimming removed 0 bases at V and 6 bases at J, with 11 bases between. CDR3 length: 14 residues. CDR1 is GTSNPN, CDR2 SVGIG, per germline (reference sequence). CDR3 in amino acids: CAWSVTGTDEKLFF. Written as DNA, the CDR3 is TGTGCCTGGAGTGTAACAGGGACGGATGAAAAACTGTTTTTT.

This sequence joins TRBV15 and TRBJ1-3; no clear D. The CDR3 runs 12 residues. Trimming removed 3 bases at V and 4 bases at J, with 4 bases between. Germline CDR1 LNHNV, CDR2 YYDKDF (reference sequence). As DNA, the CDR3 is TGTGCCACCAGCAGTTGGGGAAACACCATATATTTT. It is translated as CATSSWGNTIYF.

The rearrangement uses TRBV6-1 and TRBJ2-3; 10 bases line up with TRBD2. The V gene's germline CDR1 is MNHNS and CDR2 SASEGT. The trim removed 2 bases at V and 9 bases at J, leaving 5 bases unmatched. The CDR3 loop spans 14 amino acids. CDR3 in amino acids: CASSEQAGGPTQYF. The CDR3 nucleotides read TGTGCCAGCAGTGAACAAGCGGGGGGGCCGACGCAGTATTTT.

The chain joins TRBV4-2 to TRBJ1-2; D ambiguous. The germline V gene has CDR1 LGHNA and CDR2 YNFKEQ. The V end was cut by 2 bases, the J end by 2 bases, with 12 bases between. There are 15 residues in the CDR3. The CDR3 nucleotides read TGTGCCAGCAGCCAAATCCGGGGAACCAACTATGGCTACACCTTC. It translates to CASSQIRGTNYGYTF.

This chain joins TRBV5-1 and TRBJ2-1; 10 bases are shared with TRBD2. CDR1 and CDR2 (germline): SGHRS, YFSETQ. The V segment lost 4 bases and the J segment 4 bases; nucleotides outside the gene matches: 5. CDR3 size: 15 residues. DNA for the CDR3: TGCGCCAGCAGCCTTTATAGCGGGGGGTACAATGAGCAGTTCTTC. This codes for CASSLYSGGYNEQFF.

The CDR3 nucleotides read TGTGCCAGCAGGAAGGACAGGCCCGAGCAGTACTTC. This sequence encodes CASRKDRPEQYF. The chain is built from TRBV5-5 and TRBJ2-7; 7 positions agree with TRBD1. Germline-derived CDR1 and CDR2 are SGHKS and YYEKEE (reference sequence). V lost 5 bases and J lost 6; bases outside the gene matches: 5. The CDR3 extends over 12 amino acids.

On this clone: This specimen includes other DNA sequences encoding the same CDR3. The chain combines TRBV7-2 with TRBJ2-7; the D is unclear. This CDR3 contains 11 residues. Trimming shortened V by 1 base and J by 4 bases, and 2 bases separated the two germline ends. Per the germline V gene, CDR1 is SGHTA and CDR2 is FQGNSA. The CDR3 loop reads CASSLVYEQYF. DNA for the CDR3: TGTGCCAGCAGCTTAGTATACGAGCAGTACTTC.

The DNA for the CDR3 is TGTGCCAGCAGAGTCACAGGGGGCGGCGGGGAGCTGTTTTTT. It codes for CASRVTGGGGELFF. This chain connects TRBV11-2 to TRBJ2-2; TRBD1 matches at 9 bases. V was clipped by 6 bases and J by 7 bases; unmatched bases: 6. Germline CDR1 and CDR2: SGHAT and FQNNGV. The CDR3 has 14 residues.

The rearrangement joins TRBV13 to TRBJ2-5; D possibly corresponds to TRBD2 (7 bases). Germline V gene lookup returns CDR1 PRHDT and CDR2 FYEKMQ (reference sequence). The CDR3 runs to 16 residues. V lost 1 base and J lost 7, with 19 bases in between. In nucleotides, the CDR3 is TGTGCCAGCAGCTTAGTGTCGGGGGGCTCTGGAACGACCCAGTACTTC. It codes for CASSLVSGGSGTTQYF.

The chain carries TRBV25-1 and TRBJ2-1, with 10 bases identical to TRBD1. Germline V CDR1 and CDR2: MGHDK, SYGVNS. CDR3 length equals 17 residues. Trimming at V came to 4 bases and at J to 4 bases, leaving 10 bases not matched to a gene. In DNA form, the CDR3 reads TGTGCCAGCAGTGGTAAAACGCCGGGACAGGGGTACAATGAGCAGTTCTTC. Translating gives CASSGKTPGQGYNEQFF. Supplemented by reference TRBV25-1 and TRBJ2-1, the full variable domain reads EADIYQTPRYLVIGTGKKITLECSQTMGHDKMYWYQQDPGMELHLIHYSYGVNSTEKGDLSSESTVSRIRTEHFPLTLESARPSHTSQYLCASSGKTPGQGYNEQFFGPGTRLTVL.

This chain connects TRBV5-4 to TRBJ2-7, with 8 bases matching TRBD1. V shed 0 bases, J shed 4 bases, and the junction held 6 bases outside the gene matches. Germline V CDR1 and CDR2: SGHNT, YYREEE (reference sequence). CDR3 length: 15 residues. The CDR3 coding sequence is TGTGCCAGCAGCTTGGAGGGGCAGGGGGCTTACGAGCAGTACTTC. Residues: CASSLEGQGAYEQYF.

The chain links TRBV7-2 to TRBJ2-1; 8 bases align to TRBD2. Germline CDR1 reads SGHTA; CDR2 reads FQGNSA. This CDR3 is built from 16 residues. V lost 1 base, J lost 7 bases, and 9 bases stayed unmatched. The DNA for the CDR3 is TGTGCCAGCAGCTTAGACGCGGGGGGCCTGCTTAATGAGCAGTTCTTC. This encodes CASSLDAGGLLNEQFF.

This rearrangement joins TRBV7-9 to TRBJ2-3; TRBD2 might be the D (7 bases). This CDR3 has 19 residues. Germline values: CDR1 SEHNR, CDR2 FQNEAQ (reference sequence). V was cut by 1 base and J by 4 bases, with 24 bases left in between. CDR3 loop: CASSLDGGRPQRLADTQYF. The CDR3 DNA reads TGTGCCAGCAGCTTAGACGGGGGGCGCCCCCAGAGACTCGCAGATACGCAGTATTTT.